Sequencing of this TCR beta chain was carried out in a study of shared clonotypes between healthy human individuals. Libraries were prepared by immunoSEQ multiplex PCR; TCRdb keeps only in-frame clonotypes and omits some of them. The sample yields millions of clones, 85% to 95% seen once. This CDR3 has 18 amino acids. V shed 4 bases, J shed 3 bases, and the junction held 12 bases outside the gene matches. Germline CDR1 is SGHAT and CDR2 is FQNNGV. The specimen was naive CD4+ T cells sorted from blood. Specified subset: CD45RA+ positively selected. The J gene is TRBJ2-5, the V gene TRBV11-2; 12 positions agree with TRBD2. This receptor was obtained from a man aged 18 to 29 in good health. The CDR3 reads CASSYYAPRTSGKETQYF. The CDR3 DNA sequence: TGTGCCAGCAGCTACTACGCCCCCCGGACTAGCGGGAAAGAGACCCAGTACTTC.